Detailed here is one T cell receptor (beta chain). In this sample, this clone turned up once. The antigen it recognizes is unknown. It has no much larger one-base neighbor in the sample; base qualities were not kept. For sequencing of the TCRbeta CDR3 region, genomic DNA was extracted from the sorted cells. The immunoSEQ Assay was used to sequence the TCRbeta CDR3 regions. TCRdb carries this immuneACCESS record with in-frame sequences only. Its versions omit some clonotypes, under half of them owing to an unresolved V gene in the studies checked, with the rest unexplained. In all, the sample holds nearly 60,000 clones, and 75% to 85% of those were seen once. 0.75% of the sample is taken by the ten largest. Patients with a history of autoimmune disease or receiving systemic immunosuppression were excluded from the trial. In every dose cohort, peripheral blood was drawn for TCR sequencing at baseline, cycle 4 day 1, and cycle 7 day 1. Samples were obtained from an open-label, multicenter, first-in-human phase I dose-escalation trial of ivuxolimab. Adults with locally advanced or metastatic melanoma, renal cell carcinoma, hepatocellular carcinoma or head and neck squamous cell carcinoma were enrolled in the trial. Before TCR sequencing, CD4+ and CD8+ T cells were separately sorted from peripheral blood.

The data are from a study of OX40 agonist ivuxolimab in advanced cancers. Regarding the complete study: The costimulatory receptor OX40 (CD134) was targeted by ivuxolimab, a fully human IgG2 agonistic monoclonal antibody. Intravenous ivuxolimab was administered to patients every 2 weeks at six dose levels: 0.01, 0.1, 0.3, 1.5, 3 and 10 mg/kg. Prior anti-PD-1, anti-PD-L1 or anti-CTLA-4 therapy was permitted, and checkpoint inhibitors had been received by more than 35% of dose-escalation patients. Peripheral TCRbeta sequencing was intended to test whether TCR sequence diversity was altered and clonal T-cell expansion was caused by ivuxolimab. Of the approximately 54 dose-escalation patients, hepatocellular carcinoma was present in about 20, melanoma in around 15, renal cell carcinoma in 9 and head and neck cancer in 9. Partial responses occurred in three dose-escalation patients, of whom one had hepatocellular carcinoma and two had cutaneous melanoma. The paper covers the monotherapy dose-escalation part of the phase I ivuxolimab trial, which included N ≈ 50 patients. In the dose-escalation cohort, more than 75% of patients were male, and the mean age was around 60 years, with a range of roughly 20 to 85. Broader findings and caveats from the paper: In partial responders in the 0.1-3.0 mg/kg groups, normalized peripheral clonal expansion was found to be among the lowest, especially among CD8+ T cells. The antigen specificity of the clonally expanded peripheral T cells was not determined. Low levels of normalized T-cell clonal expansion were also seen in some patients who did not respond. On average, CD8+ T cells showed more expanded clones than CD4+ T cells after ivuxolimab. At doses from 0.1 to 3.0 mg/kg, clonal expansion was seen in both CD4+ and CD8+ blood T cells between baseline and week 6.

The sequence came from an adult with an advanced solid tumor such as melanoma, head and neck, liver or kidney cancer. The specimen comprised CD4+ or CD8+ T cells sorted from blood, sampled in a trial of the OX40 agonist ivuxolimab.

The CDR3 here reads CASSFVGGGDQPQHF. At the DNA level, the sequence is TGTGCCAGCAGCTTCGTAGGGGGGGGCGATCAGCCCCAGCATTTT. The receptor chain draws on TRBV7-2 and TRBJ1-5; the best D guess is TRBD1, with 6 bases matching. The CDR3 covers 15 residues, taking in both the cysteine and the phenylalanine. The DNA shown is the 45-base CDR3, in frame from base 1. The junction shows trimming of 3 bases on V and 5 bases on J, plus 14 bases between the germline ends. The germline V gene yields SGHTA for CDR1 and FQGNSA for CDR2.